A selection of T cell receptor beta chains follows, all from one sample in a study of spatial heterogeneity in lung cancer. A single record per CDR3 protein comes from TCRdb applying MiXCR to the 5' RACE reads. Seen here are some 40,000 distinct CDR3 sequences, around 5% observed once, and the top ten hold just over 25%. Sample: PBMCs, taken at surgery. These receptors came from a female donor with early-stage non-small cell lung cancer. The CDR3 runs from the conserved cysteine through the conserved F or W. Each record gives: CDR3 DNA, CDR3 protein, J gene, D gene, clone size, V gene. A D gene is named only where the DNA matches it firmly. The size of a clone is reported for some rows only, either as once, few or many, or as a class for expanded clones.

CDR3nt: TGTGCCAGCAGTTTAGGTCACAGCTCGAGGGGCTACACCTTC; CDR3aa: CASSLGHSSRGYTF; j_gene: TRBJ1-2; d_gene: NA; abundance: many; v_gene: TRBV28
CDR3nt: TGTGCCAGCAGTGACTGGGGAGGCAATGAGCAGTTCTTC; CDR3aa: CASSDWGGNEQFF; j_gene: TRBJ2-1; d_gene: NA; abundance: many; v_gene: TRBV6-4
CDR3nt: TGTGCCAGCAGTTTAACAGGGTATCCGGGCGAGCAGTACTTC; CDR3aa: CASSLTGYPGEQYF; j_gene: TRBJ2-7; d_gene: NA; abundance: few; v_gene: TRBV27
CDR3nt: TGCAGCGTTGATGCCGGGACCGATACGCAGTATTTT; CDR3aa: CSVDAGTDTQYF; j_gene: TRBJ2-3; d_gene: NA; abundance: many; v_gene: TRBV29-1
CDR3nt: TGTGCCAGTAGGCTCATCCCCCAGGGGGGGAACTATGGCTACACCTTC; CDR3aa: CASRLIPQGGNYGYTF; j_gene: TRBJ1-2; d_gene: TRBD1; abundance: many; v_gene: TRBV19
CDR3nt: TGTGCCAGCAGTAAGGGATCCGTAATAGGGGAGCAGTACTTC; CDR3aa: CASSKGSVIGEQYF; j_gene: TRBJ2-7; d_gene: NA; abundance: many; v_gene: TRBV3-1
CDR3nt: TGTGCCAGCAGGCTCGGACAGGGGATTCAGCCCCAGCATTTT; CDR3aa: CASRLGQGIQPQHF; j_gene: TRBJ1-5; d_gene: TRBD1; abundance: many; v_gene: TRBV6-5
CDR3nt: TGCGCCAGCAGCCTAGGGACTAGCGGGCGAATAGATACGCAGTATTTT; CDR3aa: CASSLGTSGRIDTQYF; j_gene: TRBJ2-3; d_gene: TRBD2; abundance: NA; v_gene: TRBV4-1
CDR3nt: TGTGCCAGCAGCGCTGCGCCGGGACAGGGTTCGAACACCGGGGAGCTGTTTTTT; CDR3aa: CASSAAPGQGSNTGELFF; j_gene: TRBJ2-2; d_gene: TRBD1; abundance: many; v_gene: TRBV5-4
CDR3nt: TGCAGTGCTAGACACTGGACAGCACAAGAGACCCAGTACTTC; CDR3aa: CSARHWTAQETQYF; j_gene: TRBJ2-5; d_gene: NA; abundance: many; v_gene: TRBV20-1
CDR3nt: TGTGCCAGCAGCTTAGCGGGACAGGGAACAGATACGCAGTATTTT; CDR3aa: CASSLAGQGTDTQYF; j_gene: TRBJ2-3; d_gene: TRBD1; abundance: many; v_gene: TRBV7-2
CDR3nt: TGTGCCAGCTGCTCTAGCGGGGGGGCCGCAGATACGCAGTATTTT; CDR3aa: CASCSSGGAADTQYF; j_gene: TRBJ2-3; d_gene: TRBD2; abundance: few; v_gene: TRBV6-1
CDR3nt: TGCGCCAGCAGCTTGGCATTGGGGCGGCAAGAGACCCAGTACTTC; CDR3aa: CASSLALGRQETQYF; j_gene: TRBJ2-5; d_gene: NA; abundance: few; v_gene: TRBV5-1
CDR3nt: TGTGCCAGCAGTTTGCGGAAGACTAGCGGTGCAGATACGCAGTATTTT; CDR3aa: CASSLRKTSGADTQYF; j_gene: TRBJ2-3; d_gene: TRBD2; abundance: many; v_gene: TRBV12-3/TRBV12-4
CDR3nt: TGTGCCAGCAGCTTTACGGGACAGGGGGTACAGACCCAGTACTTC; CDR3aa: CASSFTGQGVQTQYF; j_gene: TRBJ2-5; d_gene: TRBD1; abundance: many; v_gene: TRBV7-2
CDR3nt: TGCGCCAGCAGCACGGACGTAGCGCTCGGGGGAGGCGAGCAGTACTTC; CDR3aa: CASSTDVALGGGEQYF; j_gene: TRBJ2-7; d_gene: NA; abundance: NA; v_gene: TRBV5-1
CDR3nt: TGTGCCAGCAGCAAAGCTTGGACTAGCGTGGCCTACGAGCAGTACTTC; CDR3aa: CASSKAWTSVAYEQYF; j_gene: TRBJ2-7; d_gene: NA; abundance: few; v_gene: TRBV21-1
CDR3nt: TGTGCCAGCAGCTTAGGGCGACAGGGGCCCACTGAAGCTTTCTTT; CDR3aa: CASSLGRQGPTEAFF; j_gene: TRBJ1-1; d_gene: TRBD1; abundance: few; v_gene: TRBV7-9
CDR3nt: TGTGCCAGCAGCTCCGGAAGCAGGGGGGCCCGAGAGACCCAGTACTTC; CDR3aa: CASSSGSRGARETQYF; j_gene: TRBJ2-5; d_gene: NA; abundance: NA; v_gene: TRBV5-5
CDR3nt: TGCAGTGCCTCACTGCCGGAGACTGAAGCTTTCTTT; CDR3aa: CSASLPETEAFF; j_gene: TRBJ1-1; d_gene: NA; abundance: NA; v_gene: TRBV20-1
CDR3nt: TGTGCCAGCAGTTTTGCCGGACACGTTTTAGGGGAGCAGTACTTC; CDR3aa: CASSFAGHVLGEQYF; j_gene: TRBJ2-7; d_gene: NA; abundance: many; v_gene: TRBV27
CDR3nt: TGTGCCAGCAGCGTAGCGGGCAGCACAGATACGCAGTATTTT; CDR3aa: CASSVAGSTDTQYF; j_gene: TRBJ2-3; d_gene: NA; abundance: few; v_gene: TRBV9
CDR3nt: TGTGCCTGGAGTGTACGAGAGGAAGGCTACACCTTC; CDR3aa: CAWSVREEGYTF; j_gene: TRBJ1-2; d_gene: NA; abundance: many; v_gene: TRBV30
CDR3nt: TGTGCCTACCAACGAGGATACGAGCAGTACTTC; CDR3aa: CAYQRGYEQYF; j_gene: TRBJ2-7; d_gene: NA; abundance: NA; v_gene: TRBV30
CDR3nt: TGTGCCAGCAGCTTAGGGGGCCTTTGGGGCCTGATGAACACTGAAGCTTTCTTT; CDR3aa: CASSLGGLWGLMNTEAFF; j_gene: TRBJ1-1; d_gene: NA; abundance: NA; v_gene: TRBV7-9
CDR3nt: TGTGCCAGCAGCCAAAGCGGGGGGCGGTCTTACGAGCAGTACTTC; CDR3aa: CASSQSGGRSYEQYF; j_gene: TRBJ2-7; d_gene: TRBD2; abundance: many; v_gene: TRBV7-2
CDR3nt: TGTGCCAGCAGCCGGGACAGAGGGACTGAAGCTTTCTTT; CDR3aa: CASSRDRGTEAFF; j_gene: TRBJ1-1; d_gene: TRBD1; abundance: many; v_gene: TRBV11-2
CDR3nt: TGCGCCAGCAGCTTACTGGGACCGAACACTGAAGCTTTCTTT; CDR3aa: CASSLLGPNTEAFF; j_gene: TRBJ1-1; d_gene: NA; abundance: many; v_gene: TRBV5-1
CDR3nt: TGTGCCAGCAGCCAATTCTCTGGGGCCAACGTCCTGACTTTC; CDR3aa: CASSQFSGANVLTF; j_gene: TRBJ2-6; d_gene: NA; abundance: many; v_gene: TRBV3-1
CDR3nt: TGTGCCAGCAGTCGCGGGACTAGCGGGACCCCCCATGATACGCAGTATTTT; CDR3aa: CASSRGTSGTPHDTQYF; j_gene: TRBJ2-3; d_gene: TRBD2; abundance: many; v_gene: TRBV12-3/TRBV12-4
CDR3nt: TGTGCCATCGCTCCATCAAGGACTGAGAACACTGAAGCTTTCTTT; CDR3aa: CAIAPSRTENTEAFF; j_gene: TRBJ1-1; d_gene: NA; abundance: many; v_gene: TRBV10-3
CDR3nt: TGTGCTAGTGGTTTGCACGGTTCCTACGAGCAGTACTTC; CDR3aa: CASGLHGSYEQYF; j_gene: TRBJ2-7; d_gene: NA; abundance: many; v_gene: TRBV12-5
CDR3nt: TGCGCCAGCAGCCAAGATGGCAGGGTGGTCTACAATGAGCAGTTCTTC; CDR3aa: CASSQDGRVVYNEQFF; j_gene: TRBJ2-1; d_gene: NA; abundance: many; v_gene: TRBV4-1
CDR3nt: TGTGCCAGCAGCTTCTACAGGGGAGGAGAGACCCAGTACTTC; CDR3aa: CASSFYRGGETQYF; j_gene: TRBJ2-5; d_gene: NA; abundance: many; v_gene: TRBV7-9
CDR3nt: TGTGCCAGCAGTTTATTCGGTGGGGAGACCCAGTACTTC; CDR3aa: CASSLFGGETQYF; j_gene: TRBJ2-5; d_gene: NA; abundance: many; v_gene: TRBV28
CDR3nt: TGTGCCATCAGTGAGTCGATAGCCAGGGGCTATGGCTACACCTTC; CDR3aa: CAISESIARGYGYTF; j_gene: TRBJ1-2; d_gene: NA; abundance: many; v_gene: TRBV10-3
CDR3nt: TGTGCCATCAATCCCGGGACAGGTCTTTACACCTTC; CDR3aa: CAINPGTGLYTF; j_gene: TRBJ1-2; d_gene: TRBD1; abundance: many; v_gene: TRBV10-3
CDR3nt: TGTGCCAGCAGGACGGTGAGCTCCTACGAGCAGTACTTC; CDR3aa: CASRTVSSYEQYF; j_gene: TRBJ2-7; d_gene: NA; abundance: many; v_gene: TRBV28
CDR3nt: TGCAGTGCTAGATTCTCGCGGACCGGCACCGAGCAGTACTTC; CDR3aa: CSARFSRTGTEQYF; j_gene: TRBJ2-7; d_gene: NA; abundance: many; v_gene: TRBV20-1
CDR3nt: TGTGCCAGCGCGCTAGCGGCAGATACGCAGTATTTT; CDR3aa: CASALAADTQYF; j_gene: TRBJ2-3; d_gene: TRBD2; abundance: many; v_gene: TRBV7-6
CDR3nt: TGCGCCAGCAGCTGGGTGGGTTCCTCCTACGAGCAGTACTTC; CDR3aa: CASSWVGSSYEQYF; j_gene: TRBJ2-7; d_gene: NA; abundance: few; v_gene: TRBV5-1
CDR3nt: TGCAGTGCTAGAGAGCTTTCCAGAGGGTATACGCAGTATTTT; CDR3aa: CSARELSRGYTQYF; j_gene: TRBJ2-3; d_gene: NA; abundance: few; v_gene: TRBV20-1
CDR3nt: TGTGCCAGCAGTAGCCCCCGGACTAGCGGGGCATACGAGCAGTACTTC; CDR3aa: CASSSPRTSGAYEQYF; j_gene: TRBJ2-7; d_gene: TRBD2; abundance: NA; v_gene: TRBV27
CDR3nt: TGTGCCTGGACCAAGAGTTATGGCTACACCTTC; CDR3aa: CAWTKSYGYTF; j_gene: TRBJ1-2; d_gene: NA; abundance: many; v_gene: TRBV30
CDR3nt: TGTGCCAGCAGTTCCCCCGACAGGGCCGTCTACGAGCAGTACTTC; CDR3aa: CASSSPDRAVYEQYF; j_gene: TRBJ2-7; d_gene: TRBD1; abundance: NA; v_gene: TRBV27
CDR3nt: TGTGCCAGCAGTTATTCGAACACTGAAGCTTTCTTT; CDR3aa: CASSYSNTEAFF; j_gene: TRBJ1-1; d_gene: NA; abundance: many; v_gene: TRBV12-3/TRBV12-4
CDR3nt: TGTGCCACCTACGGGAGGTCTTCACCCCTCCACTTT; CDR3aa: CATYGRSSPLHF; j_gene: TRBJ1-6; d_gene: NA; abundance: few; v_gene: TRBV6-5
CDR3nt: TGTGCCAGCAGCAGGGCAGGGGGCTACGAGCAGTACTTC; CDR3aa: CASSRAGGYEQYF; j_gene: TRBJ2-7; d_gene: TRBD1; abundance: many; v_gene: TRBV3-1
CDR3nt: TGTGCCAGCAACAACGGGGGAAACACTGAAGCTTTCTTT; CDR3aa: CASNNGGNTEAFF; j_gene: TRBJ1-1; d_gene: NA; abundance: NA; v_gene: TRBV12-3/TRBV12-4
CDR3nt: TGTGCCAGCAGCTCTTCTAGCGGGGGGGCCATTGAGCAGTTCTTC; CDR3aa: CASSSSSGGAIEQFF; j_gene: TRBJ2-1; d_gene: TRBD2; abundance: many; v_gene: TRBV7-2
CDR3nt: TGTGCCAGCAGTCCCAACGGGAGCGGGGGCCCGCGGTACTTC; CDR3aa: CASSPNGSGGPRYF; j_gene: TRBJ2-7; d_gene: TRBD2; abundance: many; v_gene: TRBV7-3
CDR3nt: TGTGCCAGCGGCCGGGACAGCTCCTACGAGCAGTACTTC; CDR3aa: CASGRDSSYEQYF; j_gene: TRBJ2-7; d_gene: TRBD1; abundance: many; v_gene: TRBV6-5
CDR3nt: TGTGCCAGCAGCCGGGGGACAGCTAGCACAGATACGCAGTATTTT; CDR3aa: CASSRGTASTDTQYF; j_gene: TRBJ2-3; d_gene: NA; abundance: many; v_gene: TRBV7-3
CDR3nt: TGTGCCAGCGGACTACCGTACCAAGAGACCCAGTACTTC; CDR3aa: CASGLPYQETQYF; j_gene: TRBJ2-5; d_gene: NA; abundance: many; v_gene: TRBV28
CDR3nt: TGCGCCAGCAGCCAAGATTGGACTACTAATGAGCAGTTCTTC; CDR3aa: CASSQDWTTNEQFF; j_gene: TRBJ2-1; d_gene: NA; abundance: many; v_gene: TRBV4-1
CDR3nt: TGCGCCAGCAGCTTGGCCGGGCAGGGGCCCTATGGCTACACCTTC; CDR3aa: CASSLAGQGPYGYTF; j_gene: TRBJ1-2; d_gene: NA; abundance: many; v_gene: TRBV5-1
CDR3nt: TGTGCCAGCGCCCGCGGGGACGGCACAGATACGCAGTATTTT; CDR3aa: CASARGDGTDTQYF; j_gene: TRBJ2-3; d_gene: NA; abundance: many; v_gene: TRBV12-3/TRBV12-4
CDR3nt: TGTGCCAGCCACCGGGACAGCAACTATGGCTACACCTTC; CDR3aa: CASHRDSNYGYTF; j_gene: TRBJ1-2; d_gene: TRBD1; abundance: many; v_gene: TRBV2